The 26 T cell receptor beta chains reported below all come from one sample, sequenced in a study of blood T cell repertoires in COVID-19. Assay: immunoSEQ multiplex PCR; the TCRdb copy retains only in-frame clones and omits some. The data contain around 50,000 clones, roughly 87% of them singletons. Sequenced sample: peripheral blood. These receptors all stem from a woman of 80 years or more with COVID-19, enrolled during active disease.

The V and J genes are TRBV6-5 and TRBJ1-1; D ambiguous. Germline V CDR1 and CDR2: MNHEY, SVGAGI. The CDR3 runs to 13 residues. V was pared by 0 bases and J by 6 bases, with 8 bases between. CDR3 nucleotide sequence: TGTGCCAGCAGTTACTCGATAACAGCTGAAGCTTTCTTT. Amino acid sequence: CASSYSITAEAFF.

This clone occurred once. V gene TRBV14 combines with J gene TRBJ2-7; 10 bases agree with TRBD2. The CDR3 runs to 18 residues. Germline V lookup: CDR1 SGHDN, CDR2 FVKESK. V gave up 3 bases and J gave up 5 bases; unmatched junction bases: 16. CDR3 bases: TGTGCCAGCAGCCACGGGGTAGCGGGGGGCTCGCTCCGGGACGAGCAGTACTTC. It is translated as CASSHGVAGGSLRDEQYF.

J is TRBJ1-6 and V is TRBV6-5, with 12 bases lining up with TRBD1. V gave up 7 bases and J gave up 6 bases; unmatched junction bases: 4. The germline V gene encodes CDR1 MNHEY and CDR2 SVGAGI. The CDR3 has 15 amino acids. The CDR3 DNA reads as TGTGCCAGCACCGGGACAGGGGGCGGTAATTCACCCCTCCACTTT. It yields the protein CASTGTGGGNSPLHF.

There are a few counts of this clone. V gene TRBV2 combines with J gene TRBJ2-7; D ambiguous. Trimming stripped 8 bases from V and 6 bases from J, with 11 bases between. The V gene's germline CDR1 is SNHLY and CDR2 FYNNEI. The CDR3 runs 11 residues. For the CDR3, the DNA is TGTGCCAGCTCGACTGTCACCGAGCAGTACTTC. Translated, it gives CASSTVTEQYF.

The chain couples TRBV5-6 to TRBJ2-1, with 7 bases fitting TRBD2. The J segment lost 7 bases and the V segment lost 0 bases, leaving 7 bases of the junction unmatched. This CDR3 is 15 amino acids long. Germline V lookup: CDR1 SGHDT, CDR2 YYEEEE. CDR3 protein: CASSLASGGLNEQFF. The CDR3 DNA follows: TGTGCCAGCAGCTTGGCTAGCGGTGGACTGAATGAGCAGTTCTTC.

The gene calls are TRBV25-1 and TRBJ2-3, with D unclear. V lost 0 bases to trimming and J lost 6 bases, with 13 bases between them. CDR1 and CDR2 from the germline V gene are MGHDK and SYGVNS. The CDR3 loop spans 15 amino acids. This CDR3 is CASSEYNSRVDTQYF. The DNA of the CDR3 is TGTGCCAGCAGTGAATATAATTCTCGGGTGGATACGCAGTATTTT. Supplemented by reference TRBV25-1 and TRBJ2-3, the full variable domain reads EADIYQTPRYLVIGTGKKITLECSQTMGHDKMYWYQQDPGMELHLIHYSYGVNSTEKGDLSSESTVSRIRTEHFPLTLESARPSHTSQYLCASSEYNSRVDTQYFGPGTRLTVL.

The chain combines TRBV7-2 with TRBJ1-1, with 9 bases that match TRBD1. Losses at the gene ends were 6 bases for V and 5 bases for J; bases not matched to a gene: 10. CDR3 length: 15 amino acids. In germline, CDR1 is SGHTA, CDR2 FQGNSA. CDR3 in amino acids: CASRTHRDRVTEAFF. As DNA, the CDR3 is TGTGCCAGCAGAACGCACCGGGACAGGGTAACTGAAGCTTTCTTT.

The J gene is TRBJ1-2, the V gene TRBV6-5; D is possibly TRBD1 (6 bases). This CDR3 spans 13 amino acids. CDR1 and CDR2 from the germline V gene are MNHEY and SVGAGI. The V gene lost 6 bases and the J gene lost 3 bases, with 11 bases spanning the gap. The CDR3 DNA sequence: TGTGCCAGCAGAGTGGACAGCCACTATGGCTACACCTTC. As protein: CASRVDSHYGYTF.

V gene TRBV28 combines with J gene TRBJ2-5; 9 nucleotides line up with TRBD1. The V gene end was trimmed by 4 bases and the J gene end by 2 bases; junction bases not matched to a gene: 5. This CDR3 comprises 15 residues. Germline V CDR1 and CDR2: MDHEN, SYDVKM. CDR3 nucleotide sequence: TGTGCCAGCAGTTCTCAGACAGGGGGACAAGAGACCCAGTACTTC. Its protein product is CASSSQTGGQETQYF.

The rearrangement links TRBV19 to TRBJ1-1; D is unclear. With 5 bases removed from V and 1 base from J, the gap between germline ends came to 11 bases. Germline values: CDR1 LNHDA, CDR2 SQIVND (reference sequence). The CDR3 length is 14 residues. The CDR3 DNA sequence: TGTGCCAGTAGTCTTACAGCAGAGAACACTGAAGCTTTCTTT. It specifies CASSLTAENTEAFF.

V usage is TRBV2 and J usage is TRBJ1-5; D is uncertain. From germline, CDR1 is SNHLY and CDR2 FYNNEI. CDR3 size: 13 residues. V dropped 0 bases and J dropped 7 bases, with 7 bases sitting between them. The CDR3 nucleotides read TGTGCCAGCAGTGAAGCGCAGGTCCAGCCCCAGCATTTT. Its translation: CASSEAQVQPQHF.

The chain links TRBV2 to TRBJ1-2; tentatively, D is TRBD1 (5 bases). In germline, CDR1 is SNHLY, CDR2 FYNNEI. The CDR3 is 13 residues long. V was cut by 4 bases and J by 8 bases, with 14 bases left in between. CDR3 bases: TGTGCCAGCAGTGGACAGCCCCCCGGCGGCTACACCTTC. Its translation: CASSGQPPGGYTF.

The chain carries TRBV6-1 and TRBJ2-5; no clear D. Germline-derived CDR1 and CDR2 are MNHNS and SASEGT. This CDR3 region has 14 residues. Trimming removed 1 base at V and 2 bases at J, with 8 bases between. The chain's CDR3 is CASSEGGSQETQYF. Here the CDR3 DNA reads TGTGCCAGCAGTGAAGGAGGAAGTCAAGAGACCCAGTACTTC.

This chain joins TRBV10-3 and TRBJ1-6, with no clear D. Germline V gene data show CDR1 as ENHRY and CDR2 as SYGVKD. The CDR3 runs 14 residues. V shed 2 bases and J shed 9 bases, with 11 bases lying between them. Here the CDR3 reads CAISEPSGGSPLHF. In DNA form, the CDR3 reads TGTGCCATCAGTGAGCCGTCGGGTGGTTCACCCCTCCACTTT.

The chain employs TRBV5-5 and TRBJ2-1; 7 bases are a match to TRBD1. V shed 4 bases and J 6 bases; nucleotides not matched to a gene: 7. Per the germline V gene, CDR1 is SGHKS and CDR2 is YYEKEE (reference sequence). This CDR3 contains 14 residues. The CDR3 bases are TGTGCCAGCAGCGTAACAGGGGTTGGCAATGAGCAGTTCTTC. Amino acid sequence: CASSVTGVGNEQFF. Full variable domain (missing parts from reference TRBV5-5 and TRBJ2-1): DAGVTQSPTHLIKTRGQQVTLRCSPISGHKSVSWYQQVLGQGPQFIFQYYEKEERGRGNFPDRFSARQFPNYSSELNVNALLLGDSALYLCASSVTGVGNEQFFGPGTRLTVL.

This chain connects TRBV30 to TRBJ2-7; 10 positions match TRBD2. Germline V gene data show CDR1 as GTSNPN and CDR2 as SVGIG (reference sequence). The CDR3 runs 14 residues. With V trimmed by 0 bases and J by 6 bases, 5 bases remained unmatched. The CDR3 nucleotides are TGTGCCTGGAGTGTAGCGGGGGGGCGGGGCGAGCAGTACTTC. It specifies CAWSVAGGRGEQYF.

The DNA for the CDR3 is TGCGCCAGCAGCTTGGTCATTGGAGCAACTAATGAAAAACTGTTTTTT. Protein sequence: CASSLVIGATNEKLFF. The rearrangement uses TRBV5-1 and TRBJ1-4; D gene uncertain. Germline V gene data show CDR1 as SGHRS and CDR2 as YFSETQ. Trimming removed 0 bases from V and 0 bases from J, with 9 bases in between. The CDR3 is made up of 16 amino acids. Full variable domain (rest looked up from reference TRBV5-1 and TRBJ1-4): KAGVTQTPRYLIKTRGQQVTLSCSPISGHRSVSWYQQTPGQGLQFLFEYFSETQRNKGNFPGRFSGRQFSNSRSEMNVSTLELGDSALYLCASSLVIGATNEKLFFGSGTQLSVL.

The rearrangement uses TRBV19 and TRBJ2-3; D may be TRBD2 (6 bases). CDR3 length: 15 amino acids. CDR1 LNHDA and CDR2 SQIVND come from the germline V gene (reference sequence). Trimming shortened V by 5 bases and J by 4 bases, and 16 bases separated the two germline ends. The CDR3 bases are TGTGCCAGTAGTGGGGGGACCTCCGGGGCAGATACGCAGTATTTT. This encodes CASSGGTSGADTQYF.

The rearrangement uses TRBV2 and TRBJ2-3, with 8 bases fitting TRBD2. Germline CDR1 reads SNHLY; CDR2 reads FYNNEI. J gave up 6 bases and V 7 bases, and 3 bases lay outside the gene matches. The CDR3 consists of 12 residues. The CDR3 bases are TGTGCCAGCAAGACTAGCGCCGATACGCAGTATTTT. Protein product: CASKTSADTQYF.

This clone was detected once. This chain connects TRBV7-8 to TRBJ2-3; perhaps TRBD2 as D (5 bases). Trimming stripped 5 bases from V and 3 bases from J, with 15 bases between. This CDR3 comprises 15 residues. CDR1 is SGHVS, CDR2 FQNEAQ, per germline. CDR3 DNA: TGTGCCAGCAGCCCGGGGTGGACGGGTACAGATACGCAGTATTTT. It yields the protein CASSPGWTGTDTQYF.

The chain has TRBV5-6 and TRBJ1-5; the match to TRBD1 covers 9 bases. The CDR3 is 18 amino acids. Germline assignment: CDR1 SGHDT and CDR2 YYEEEE. The trim removed 1 base at V and 2 bases at J, leaving 10 bases unmatched. The CDR3 here is CASSLRDRVGFGNQPQHF. The CDR3 nucleotides read TGTGCCAGCAGCTTGCGGGACAGGGTAGGGTTTGGCAATCAGCCCCAGCATTTT.

In nucleotides, the CDR3 is TGCGCCAGCAGCTTGAGCGGGGGTAGCTCCTACAATGAGCAGTTCTTC. Encoded protein: CASSLSGGSSYNEQFF. This chain links TRBV5-1 with TRBJ2-1, with TRBD2 matching over 8 bases. CDR1 is SGHRS, CDR2 YFSETQ, per germline. V shed 1 base and J 0 bases; nucleotides not matched to a gene: 3. The CDR3 spans 16 residues.

V usage is TRBV19 and J usage is TRBJ2-7; the match to TRBD1 covers 7 bases. Germline V gene lookup returns CDR1 LNHDA and CDR2 SQIVND (reference sequence). Losses at the gene ends were 4 bases for V and 4 bases for J; bases not matched to a gene: 10. The CDR3 contains 15 residues. CDR3 loop: CASSTARDSSYEQYF. As DNA, the CDR3 is TGTGCCAGTAGTACCGCCCGGGACAGCTCATACGAGCAGTACTTC.

The chain's CDR3 is CASSSRVGNTEAFF. The CDR3 DNA sequence: TGCGCCAGCAGCTCCAGGGTTGGGAACACTGAAGCTTTCTTT. The chain links TRBV5-1 to TRBJ1-1; a possible D gene is TRBD1 (5 bases). Deletions cut 3 bases from V and 1 base from J, with 10 bases between. The CDR3 has 14 residues. Germline V gene lookup returns CDR1 SGHRS and CDR2 YFSETQ.

J is TRBJ1-1 and V is TRBV5-1, with 9 bases lining up with TRBD1. Looked up from germline, CDR1 is SGHRS and CDR2 is YFSETQ. V shed 4 bases, J shed 5 bases, and the junction held 9 bases outside the gene matches. The CDR3 sequence is 15 residues long. The CDR3 loop is CASSRGDRAGTEAFF. The CDR3 DNA follows: TGCGCCAGCAGCAGGGGGGACAGGGCGGGAACTGAAGCTTTCTTT.

The chain joins TRBV7-9 to TRBJ2-3; D gene unclear. CDR3 size: 15 residues. Trimming removed 4 bases from V and 2 bases from J, with 13 bases in between. Per germline, CDR1 SEHNR and CDR2 FQNEAQ (reference sequence). CDR3 DNA sequence: TGTGCCAGCAGCTCCCTCACACAGAACACAGATACGCAGTATTTT. It specifies CASSSLTQNTDTQYF.